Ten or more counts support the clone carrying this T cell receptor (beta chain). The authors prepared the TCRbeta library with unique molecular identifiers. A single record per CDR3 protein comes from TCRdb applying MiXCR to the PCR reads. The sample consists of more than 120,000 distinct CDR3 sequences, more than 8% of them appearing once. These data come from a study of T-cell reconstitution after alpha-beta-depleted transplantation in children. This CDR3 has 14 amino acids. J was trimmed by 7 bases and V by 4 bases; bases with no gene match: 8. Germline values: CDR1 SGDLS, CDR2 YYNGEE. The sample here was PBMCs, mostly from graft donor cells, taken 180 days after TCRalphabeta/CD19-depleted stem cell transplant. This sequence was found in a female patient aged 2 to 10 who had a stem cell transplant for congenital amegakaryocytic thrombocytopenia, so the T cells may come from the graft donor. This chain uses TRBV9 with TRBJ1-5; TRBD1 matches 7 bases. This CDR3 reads CASSKTGAGQPQHF. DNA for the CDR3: TGTGCCAGCAGCAAAACAGGGGCGGGGCAGCCCCAGCATTTT. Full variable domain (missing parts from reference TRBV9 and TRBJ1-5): DSGVTQTPKHLITATGQRVTLRCSPRSGDLSVYWYQQSLDQGLQFLIQYYNGEERAKGNILERFSAQQFPDLHSELNLSSLELGDSALYFCASSKTGAGQPQHFGDGTRLSIL.